This TCR beta chain is from a study of early T cells in non-severe SARS-CoV-2 infection. Via MiXCR, TCRdb re-called the 5' RACE reads, giving one row per CDR3 protein. Of approximately 29,000 distinct CDR3 sequences listed, 6% to 7.5% were seen once; the top ten hold over 30%. The germline CDR1 and CDR2 sequences are SGHAT and FQNNGV. The CDR3 totals 16 residues. V dropped 0 bases and J dropped 6 bases, with 14 bases sitting between them. Sequencing was performed on whole blood, taken at baseline. The receptor was isolated from an adult who was a healthcare worker with PCR-confirmed SARS-CoV-2 infection or an uninfected control (not recorded which). The V and J genes are TRBV11-2 and TRBJ2-2, with D maybe TRBD2 (5 bases). The CDR3 sequence is CASSLDGVASPGELFF. In nucleotides, the CDR3 is TGTGCCAGCAGCTTAGATGGCGTGGCTAGCCCCGGGGAGCTGTTTTTT.